This T cell receptor (beta chain) was recovered during a study of T-cell reconstitution after alpha-beta-depleted transplantation in children. The TCRbeta library was prepared with unique molecular identifiers. MiXCR, run by TCRdb on the PCR reads, gives a single entry per CDR3 protein. The data show around 440,000 distinct CDR3 sequences, with over 9.5% seen just once and about 2.1% held by the top ten. V was clipped by 1 base and J by 4 bases; unmatched bases: 1. The CDR3 length is 15 residues. Per germline, CDR1 KGHDR and CDR2 SFDVKD. This clonotype was detected many times. No antigen is known for it. Whole-study results and caveats: Fresh T-cell production supplied most of the T-cell counts and diversity seen one year after transplant. The origin of high day-60 TCRbeta diversity in some patients lay in surviving recipient T cells and thymic progenitors. Reportedly, alpha-beta T cells present about two months post-transplant originated from several hundred expanded clones of graft origin.

The chain couples TRBV24-1 to TRBJ2-1; 9 nucleotides align to TRBD2. The TCR sequence derives from a child aged 2-15 years with inherited bone marrow failure, due to receive a stem cell transplant. The material sequenced was PBMCs, taken before TCRalphabeta/CD19-depleted stem cell transplant. The CDR3 bases are TGTGCCACCAGTGATTTTGCGGGAGGGTACAATGAGCAGTTCTTC. This sequence encodes CATSDFAGGYNEQFF.